The next 17 T cell receptor beta chains were all read from a single sample in a study of human T cells and chemical hapten exposure. TCRdb fed the RACE reads into MiXCR, producing one record per CDR3 protein. The sample yields 340,000 or so distinct CDR3 sequences, around 7% seen once. Time point here: patch test 1, 2 weeks after DPC sensitization. Treatment denoted: therapeutic diphenylcyclopropenone sensitization with weekly scalp DPC. The starting material was whole blood, obtained in connection with sensitization to the hapten diphenylcyclopropenone (DPC). The receptors derive from a woman between 18 and 29 years old with alopecia areata. Some clones in this sample may be carry-over from other donors' samples.

This clonotype came up a few times. This chain connects TRBV6-5 to TRBJ1-3, with D perhaps TRBD1 (5 bases). V dropped 6 bases and J dropped 2 bases, with 14 bases sitting between them. The CDR3 covers 15 residues. Per germline, CDR1 MNHEY and CDR2 SVGAGI. The CDR3 coding sequence is TGTGCCAGCAGATCACAGGTCGGAACTGGAAACACCATATATTTT. Translated, it gives CASRSQVGTGNTIYF.

This clonotype was counted at least ten times. V is TRBV9 and J is TRBJ2-3; D ambiguous. The CDR3 is 12 residues long. Trimming stripped 9 bases from V and 1 base from J, with 9 bases between. Germline V gene lookup returns CDR1 SGDLS and CDR2 YYNGEE. Here the CDR3 reads CAISRGTDTQYF. CDR3 nucleotides: TGTGCCATCTCTAGAGGCACAGATACGCAGTATTTT.

This clonotype was recorded a few times. This chain connects TRBV14 to TRBJ2-7, with D unclear. The CDR3 extends over 15 amino acids. Germline-derived CDR1 and CDR2 are SGHDN and FVKESK. Trimming shortened V by 2 bases and J by 0 bases, and 11 bases separated the two germline ends. The CDR3 region has the DNA TGTGCCAGCAGCCAAAGCTGGGGTAGCTCCTACGAGCAGTACTTC. This translates into CASSQSWGSSYEQYF.

This clonotype was counted a few times. The rearrangement links TRBV4-3 to TRBJ2-3, with TRBD2 matching over 9 bases. Germline CDR1 and CDR2: LGHNA and YSLEER. The junction had 7 bases not matched to a gene; V was cut back by 0 bases and J by 6 bases. This CDR3 has 16 amino acids. CDR3 protein: CASSQDLPSGEDTQYF. In nucleotides, the CDR3 is TGCGCCAGCAGCCAAGATCTCCCTAGCGGGGAGGATACGCAGTATTTT.

This clonotype was recorded a few times. The chain employs TRBV7-8 and TRBJ2-4, with D hard to call. The germline CDR1 and CDR2 sequences are SGHVS and FQNEAQ. V lost 1 base to trimming and J lost 3 bases, with 10 bases between them. CDR3 length equals 15 residues. The CDR3 DNA follows: TGTGCCAGCAGCTTAGTATGGGATAGCAAAAACATTCAGTACTTC. Amino acids: CASSLVWDSKNIQYF.

This clonotype was picked up many times. This sequence joins TRBV3-1 and TRBJ1-1; D ambiguous. CDR1 and CDR2 from the germline V gene are LGHDT and YNNKEL (reference sequence). The CDR3 is 14 amino acids. V was trimmed by 1 base and J by 1 base, leaving 7 bases between them. Here the CDR3 reads CASSQGTGNTEAFF. Written as DNA, the CDR3 is TGTGCCAGCAGCCAAGGGACGGGGAACACTGAAGCTTTCTTT. The full variable domain, rest sourced from reference TRBV3-1 and TRBJ1-1, is DTAVSQTPKYLVTQMGNDKSIKCEQNLGHDTMYWYKQDSKKFLKIMFSYNNKELIINETVPNRFSPKSPDKAHLNLHINSLELGDSAVYFCASSQGTGNTEAFFGQGTRLTVV.

The rearrangement uses TRBV6-5 and TRBJ1-4; 8 positions agree with TRBD1. V shed 4 bases, J shed 7 bases, and the junction held 14 bases outside the gene matches. CDR1 is MNHEY, CDR2 SVGAGI, per germline. The CDR3 is 17 amino acids. The CDR3 DNA reads as TGTGCCAGCAGTTCACGGACAGGGAGGATAAGAGGTGAAAAACTGTTTTTT. Protein product: CASSSRTGRIRGEKLFF.

The chain carries TRBV6-5 and TRBJ1-2; a weak D match, TRBD1 (6 bases). V was cut by 5 bases and J by 0 bases, with 10 bases left in between. The V gene's germline CDR1 is MNHEY and CDR2 SVGAGI. CDR3 length: 14 residues. CDR3 coding DNA: TGTGCCAGCAGTGGGGGGACAACTAACTATGGCTACACCTTC. It specifies CASSGGTTNYGYTF.

This clonotype came up many times. The rearrangement joins TRBV7-9 to TRBJ1-1; no clear D. Trimming shortened V by 5 bases and J by 4 bases, and 8 bases separated the two germline ends. The CDR3 is 12 amino acids. Germline CDR1 reads SEHNR; CDR2 reads FQNEAQ (reference sequence). The CDR3 nucleotides are TGTGCCAGCAGCCTAGGGAGCACTGAAGCTTTCTTT. Protein: CASSLGSTEAFF.

This clonotype occurred a few times. The V gene is TRBV20-1, the J gene TRBJ2-2, with D possibly TRBD2 on 5 matching bases. Trimming left V 6 bases short and J 4 bases short, with 9 bases between. This CDR3 has 12 residues. The germline V gene encodes CDR1 DFQATT and CDR2 SNEGSKA (reference sequence). CDR3 residues: CSAPGGTGELFF. The CDR3 DNA is TGCAGTGCCCCAGGAGGCACCGGGGAGCTGTTTTTT.

This clonotype was recorded many times. This sequence joins TRBV5-1 and TRBJ2-5; TRBD2 is a possible D gene (6 bases). Per germline, CDR1 SGHRS and CDR2 YFSETQ. The CDR3 is 14 amino acids. V lost 0 bases and J 5 bases, leaving 11 bases between the germline ends. In nucleotides, the CDR3 is TGCGCCAGCAGCTTGGATGGAGGGCGGGAGACCCAGTACTTC. It specifies CASSLDGGRETQYF.

This clonotype was counted many times. The rearrangement joins TRBV7-8 to TRBJ2-5, with D perhaps matching TRBD1 or TRBD2 (6 bases each). CDR3 size: 15 residues. The V end lost 0 bases, the J end lost 1 base, and 9 bases lay between the germline ends. CDR1 is SGHVS and CDR2 is FQNEAQ in the germline V gene. The CDR3 bases are TGTGCCAGCAGCTTAGCGTGGGGGGCCCAAGAGACCCAGTACTTC. This codes for CASSLAWGAQETQYF. The full variable domain, its missing parts supplied by reference TRBV7-8 and TRBJ2-5, is GAGVSQSPRYKVAKRGQDVALRCDPISGHVSLFWYQQALGQGPEFLTYFQNEAQLDKSGLPSDRFFAERPEGSVSTLKIQRTQQEDSAVYLCASSLAWGAQETQYFGPGTRLLVL.

The rearrangement joins TRBV11-2 to TRBJ1-5; D is unresolved. CDR1 is SGHAT, CDR2 FQNNGV, per germline. The CDR3 loop spans 15 amino acids. V gave up 1 base and J gave up 4 bases, with 11 bases separating them. The CDR3 spells CASSLVGGRNQPQHF. The CDR3 DNA reads as TGTGCCAGCAGCTTAGTCGGCGGACGTAATCAGCCCCAGCATTTT.

This chain uses TRBV6-5 with TRBJ2-1; 9 positions match TRBD2. The junction had 8 bases not matched to a gene; V was cut back by 7 bases and J by 4 bases. The CDR3 runs to 15 residues. Germline CDR1 is MNHEY and CDR2 is SVGAGI. The DNA for the CDR3 is TGTGCCAGCAAAGGCGGGGGGGCCTCGTACAATGAGCAGTTCTTC. It is translated as CASKGGGASYNEQFF.

There are many counts of this clonotype. The chain has TRBV29-1 and TRBJ2-2; D is perhaps TRBD1 (5 bases). The CDR3 is made up of 15 amino acids. Germline values: CDR1 SQVTM, CDR2 ANQGSEA. V was shortened by 4 bases and J by 0 bases, with 12 bases between the two germline ends. CDR3 DNA sequence: TGCAGCGTTGGAGGTCAGGGTGCGAACACCGGGGAGCTGTTTTTT. Encoded protein: CSVGGQGANTGELFF.

This clonotype turned up a few times. The gene calls are TRBV27 and TRBJ2-3; a possible D gene is TRBD1 (7 bases). Germline CDR1 is MNHEY and CDR2 is SMNVEV (reference sequence). The CDR3 extends over 16 amino acids. V lost 6 bases and J lost 6, with 22 bases in between. CDR3 nucleotides: TGTGCCAGCAGACACTTCCCCAGGGGGGAGGCTGATACGCAGTATTTT. Its protein product is CASRHFPRGEADTQYF.

This clonotype appeared a few times. The V gene is TRBV7-2, the J gene TRBJ1-5, with D unresolved. Trimming left V 4 bases short and J 5 bases short, with 18 bases between. The CDR3 has 16 amino acids. Germline CDR1 and CDR2: SGHTA and FQGNSA. The CDR3: CASSSPRAIAYQPQHF. In nucleotides, the CDR3 is TGTGCCAGCAGCTCCCCGCGAGCAATTGCTTATCAGCCCCAGCATTTT.